Reported below is one T cell receptor (beta chain). Its antigen is unknown. This CDR3 contains 14 residues. The germline V gene has CDR1 MNHEY and CDR2 SVGAGI. V lost 5 bases, J lost 3 bases, and 4 bases stayed unmatched. These data originate in a study of T-cell memory formation after mild COVID-19. Study results and caveats: Pre-infection memory carried some responding clones, suggesting that cross-reactive memory joined. Nothing confirmed that second-wave clones peaking on day 37 were specific for SARS-CoV-2.

TCRdb re-derived calls from the 5' RACE reads in MiXCR, one entry per CDR3 protein. Among about 82,000 distinct CDR3 sequences, more than 10% were seen once, and the ten largest hold 41%. Source material: PBMCs or a T cell subset sorted from them (not recorded which). The TCR originated in a man younger than 35 who had mild COVID-19 (a few samples of this study predate the infection). Cell type and time point are not known. This chain uses TRBV6-5 with TRBJ2-3; TRBD1 aligns across 8 bases. The CDR3: CASSQDRETDTQYF. In DNA, the CDR3 is TGTGCCAGCAGTCAGGACAGGGAGACAGATACGCAGTATTTT.